This T cell receptor beta chain comes out of a study of OX40 agonist ivuxolimab in advanced cancers. Study as a whole: Patients were treated with intravenous ivuxolimab, dosed at 0.01 to 10 mg/kg and infused every 2 weeks. Findings of the study overall: Both CD4+ and CD8+ T cell populations in blood had undergone clonal expansion by week 6 at 0.1 to 3.0 mg/kg.

This clone has just a few counts. Its antigen is still unknown. Patients were ineligible given autoimmune disease history or systemic immunosuppression. The germline V gene encodes CDR1 MNHEY and CDR2 SMNVEV (reference sequence). Losses at the gene ends were 10 bases for V and 2 bases for J; bases not matched to a gene: 11. The CDR3 length is 15 residues. Produced via immunoSEQ multiplex PCR; TCRdb's table is partial and in-frame only. The sample consists of just under 85,000 clones, about 81% of them appearing once. The sample here was CD4+ or CD8+ T cells sorted from blood, taken in a trial of the OX40 agonist ivuxolimab. The gene calls are TRBV27 and TRBJ2-1; the match to TRBD1 covers 7 bases. This TCR was sampled from an adult with an advanced solid tumor such as melanoma, head and neck, liver or kidney cancer. This CDR3 reads CATKEGQYAYNEQFF. The DNA for the CDR3 is TGTGCCACCAAAGAGGGACAGTACGCCTACAATGAGCAGTTCTTC.